This T cell receptor beta chain derives from a study of blood T cell repertoires in COVID-19. Sequencing used immunoSEQ multiplex PCR; TCRdb keeps in-frame clones, though not all of them. The sample records 370,000 or so clones, over 65% being singletons. This clone occurred a few times. Germline values: CDR1 LNHDA, CDR2 SQIVND (reference sequence). J was trimmed by 7 bases and V by 5 bases; bases with no gene match: 2. This CDR3 has 14 amino acids. The chain has TRBV19 and TRBJ1-6; 10 bases line up with TRBD1. This receptor was identified in a human donor with acute or convalescent COVID-19. The donor label of this sample is uncertain. Specimen: peripheral blood. CDR3 coding DNA: TGTGCCAGTAGTGACAGGGGGCGGAATTCACCCCTCCACTTT. Its translation is CASSDRGRNSPLHF.